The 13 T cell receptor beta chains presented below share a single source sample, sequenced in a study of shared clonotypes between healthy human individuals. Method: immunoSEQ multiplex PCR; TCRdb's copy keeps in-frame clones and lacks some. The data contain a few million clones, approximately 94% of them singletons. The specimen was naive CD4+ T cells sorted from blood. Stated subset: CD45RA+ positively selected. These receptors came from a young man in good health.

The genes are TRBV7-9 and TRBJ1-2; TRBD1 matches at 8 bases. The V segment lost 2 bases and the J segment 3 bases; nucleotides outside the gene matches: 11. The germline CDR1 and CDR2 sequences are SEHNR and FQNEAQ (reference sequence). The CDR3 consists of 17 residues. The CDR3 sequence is CASSLISLTGGYYGYTF. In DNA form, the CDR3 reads TGTGCCAGCAGCTTAATTAGTCTCACAGGGGGGTACTATGGCTACACCTTC.

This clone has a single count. The CDR3 DNA follows: TGTGCCAGCTCCCAGGGGACCGGGGGTAACACTGAAGCTTTCTTT. As protein: CASSQGTGGNTEAFF. This sequence joins TRBV18 and TRBJ1-1, with D tentatively TRBD1 (6 bases). V was trimmed by 6 bases and J by 2 bases, leaving 16 bases between them. The CDR3 consists of 15 residues. Germline assignment: CDR1 KGHSH and CDR2 LQKENI.

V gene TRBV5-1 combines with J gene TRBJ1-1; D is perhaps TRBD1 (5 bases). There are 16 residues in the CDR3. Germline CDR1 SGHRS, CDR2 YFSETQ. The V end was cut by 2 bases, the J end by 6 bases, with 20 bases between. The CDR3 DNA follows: TGCGCCAGCAGCTTCGCCGGGACGGAGGCGGGCGCTGAAGCTTTCTTT. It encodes CASSFAGTEAGAEAFF.

The CDR3: CASSRDRVSYEQYF. The DNA of the CDR3 is TGCGCCAGCAGCCGGGACAGGGTCTCCTACGAGCAGTACTTC. The genes are TRBV5-1 and TRBJ2-7; 9 bases match TRBD1. The CDR3 covers 14 residues. With 4 bases clipped from V and 0 bases from J, the junction kept 2 bases outside the gene matches. CDR1 SGHRS and CDR2 YFSETQ come from the germline V gene.

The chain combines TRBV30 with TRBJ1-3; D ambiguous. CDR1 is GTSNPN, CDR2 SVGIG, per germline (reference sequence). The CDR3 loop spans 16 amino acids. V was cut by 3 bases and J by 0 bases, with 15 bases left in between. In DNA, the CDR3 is TGTGCCTGGAGGCCAAGGACGGTGAGCTCTGGAAACACCATATATTTT. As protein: CAWRPRTVSSGNTIYF.

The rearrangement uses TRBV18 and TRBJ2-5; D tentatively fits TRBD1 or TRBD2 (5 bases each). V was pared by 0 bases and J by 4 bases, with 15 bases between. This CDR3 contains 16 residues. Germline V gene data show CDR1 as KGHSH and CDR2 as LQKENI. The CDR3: CASSPPGPGETETQYF. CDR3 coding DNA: TGTGCCAGCTCACCACCGGGGCCCGGGGAGACAGAGACCCAGTACTTC. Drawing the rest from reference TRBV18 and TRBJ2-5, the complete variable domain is NAGVMQNPRHLVRRRGQEARLRCSPMKGHSHVYWYRQLPEEGLKFMVYLQKENIIDESGMPKERFSAEFPKEGPSILRIQQVVRGDSAAYFCASSPPGPGETETQYFGPGTRLLVL.

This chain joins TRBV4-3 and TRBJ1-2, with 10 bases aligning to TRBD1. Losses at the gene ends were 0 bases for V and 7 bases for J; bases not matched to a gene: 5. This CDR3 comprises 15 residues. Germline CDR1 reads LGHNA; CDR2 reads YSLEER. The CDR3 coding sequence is TGCGCCAGCAGCCAAGAGCGGGACAGGGGAACTGGCTACACCTTC. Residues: CASSQERDRGTGYTF.

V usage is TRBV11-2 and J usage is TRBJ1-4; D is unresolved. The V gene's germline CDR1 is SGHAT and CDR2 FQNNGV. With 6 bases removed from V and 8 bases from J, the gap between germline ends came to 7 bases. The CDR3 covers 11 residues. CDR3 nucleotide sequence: TGTGCCAGCAGTTCATACGAAAAACTGTTTTTT. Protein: CASSSYEKLFF.

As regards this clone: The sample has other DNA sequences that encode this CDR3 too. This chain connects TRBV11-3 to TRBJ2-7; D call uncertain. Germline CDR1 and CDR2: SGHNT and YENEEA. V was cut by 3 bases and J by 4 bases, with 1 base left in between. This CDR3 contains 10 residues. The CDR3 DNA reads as TGTGCCAGCAGCTTTTACGAGCAGTACTTC. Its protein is CASSFYEQYF.

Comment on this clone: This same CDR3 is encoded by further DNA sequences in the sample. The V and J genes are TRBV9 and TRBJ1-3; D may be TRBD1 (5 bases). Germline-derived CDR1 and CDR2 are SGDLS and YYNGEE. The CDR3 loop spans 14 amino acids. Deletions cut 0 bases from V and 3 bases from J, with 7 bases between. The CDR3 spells CASSVDGGGNTIYF. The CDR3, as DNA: TGTGCCAGCAGCGTAGACGGGGGTGGAAACACCATATATTTT.

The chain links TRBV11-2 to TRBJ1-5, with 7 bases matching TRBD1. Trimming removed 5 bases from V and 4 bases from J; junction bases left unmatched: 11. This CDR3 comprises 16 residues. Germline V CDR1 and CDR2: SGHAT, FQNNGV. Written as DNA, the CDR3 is TGTGCCAGCAGCGCCCAACAGGGGCTGCCGAATCAGCCCCAGCATTTT. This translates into CASSAQQGLPNQPQHF.

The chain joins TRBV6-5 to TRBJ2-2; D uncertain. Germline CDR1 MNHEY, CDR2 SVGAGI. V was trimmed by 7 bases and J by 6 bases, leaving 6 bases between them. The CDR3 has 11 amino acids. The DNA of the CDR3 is TGTGCCAGCACCTCATCCGGGGAGCTGTTTTTT. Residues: CASTSSGELFF.

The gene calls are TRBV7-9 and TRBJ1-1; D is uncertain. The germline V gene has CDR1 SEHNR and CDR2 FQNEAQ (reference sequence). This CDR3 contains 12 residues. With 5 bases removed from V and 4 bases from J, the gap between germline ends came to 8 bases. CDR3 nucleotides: TGTGCCAGCAGCCAAGCCCGCACTGAAGCTTTCTTT. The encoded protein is CASSQARTEAFF.